Each of the 19 T cell receptor beta chains below was sequenced from the same sample in a study of graft-versus-host responses after intestinal transplantation (dated by TCRdb to the early 2020s). To isolate intraepithelial and lamina propria lymphocytes from graft specimens, dithiothreitol, EDTA incubations and collagenase D digestion were used. Libraries were prepared through the immunoSEQ multiplex PCR assay. This immuneACCESS table, as held by TCRdb, lists in-frame sequences with V and J called but not all clones. Of the missing ones, under half trace to an unresolved V gene in checked studies; the others have no known cause. Within this sample are around 35,000 clones, with 75% to 90% of them counted one time only. The ten largest clones capture about a sixth of the sample. Source: ileum tissue, taken more than 200 days after intestinal transplant. These receptors were taken from a human patient who received an intestinal transplant, so some T cells may come from the graft donor.

The V and J genes are TRBV25-1 and TRBJ1-1, with 9 bases matching TRBD1. CDR3 length: 14 residues. The germline gives CDR1 MGHDK, CDR2 SYGVNS. V lost 6 bases, J lost 10 bases, and 12 bases stayed unmatched. The DNA of the CDR3 is TGTGCCAGCAGCGAAACCGGGACAGGGAAAGGAGCTTTCTTT. Residues: CASSETGTGKGAFF.

The genes are TRBV7-9 and TRBJ1-5; 11 nucleotides agree with TRBD1. The J segment lost 4 bases and the V segment lost 4 bases, leaving 3 bases of the junction unmatched. Germline CDR1 SEHNR, CDR2 FQNEAQ (reference sequence). This CDR3 region has 15 residues. CDR3: CASSWGQGGNQPQHF. For the CDR3, the DNA is TGTGCCAGCAGCTGGGGACAGGGGGGGAATCAGCCCCAGCATTTT.

This clone showed up just a few times. V gene TRBV10-3 combines with J gene TRBJ2-1; D gene ambiguous. The ends were cut back, 2 bases at V and 4 bases at J, with 6 bases in the middle. Germline lookup yields CDR1 ENHRY and CDR2 SYGVKD. The CDR3 extends over 13 amino acids. CDR3 sequence: CAISEPGYNEQFF. The CDR3 DNA reads TGTGCCATCAGTGAGCCGGGTTACAATGAGCAGTTCTTC.

The rearrangement uses TRBV5-1 and TRBJ1-3; the D is unclear. V was cut by 4 bases and J by 1 base, with 15 bases left in between. The CDR3 has 16 amino acids. The germline V gene has CDR1 SGHRS and CDR2 YFSETQ. The DNA of the CDR3 is TGCGCCAGCAGCCCCGATCGGGCTGGGTCTGGAAACACCATATATTTT. This translates into CASSPDRAGSGNTIYF. Full variable domain (rest looked up from reference TRBV5-1 and TRBJ1-3): KAGVTQTPRYLIKTRGQQVTLSCSPISGHRSVSWYQQTPGQGLQFLFEYFSETQRNKGNFPGRFSGRQFSNSRSEMNVSTLELGDSALYLCASSPDRAGSGNTIYFGEGSWLTVV.

The V and J genes are TRBV28 and TRBJ1-1; D remains ambiguous. Germline-derived CDR1 and CDR2 are MDHEN and SYDVKM. The CDR3 totals 16 residues. Trimming pared 1 base from V and 5 bases from J, leaving 17 bases between. CDR3 loop: CASSLSIPRRDTEAFF. The CDR3 region has the DNA TGTGCCAGCAGTTTATCGATACCCCGGAGGGATACTGAAGCTTTCTTT.

The rearrangement uses TRBV27 and TRBJ1-3; D is perhaps TRBD1 (5 bases). V was pared by 8 bases and J by 4 bases, with 15 bases between. The CDR3 sequence is 14 residues long. Germline values: CDR1 MNHEY, CDR2 SMNVEV (reference sequence). The chain's CDR3 is CASRPAGYGNTIYF. CDR3 DNA sequence: TGTGCCAGCCGACCGGCAGGGTACGGAAACACCATATATTTT.

Here the CDR3 DNA reads TGTGCCAGCAGGTTAGGGCGGTTCACAGATACGCAGTATTTT. It specifies CASRLGRFTDTQYF. The V call is TRBV2, the J call TRBJ2-3; D uncertain. V lost 6 bases and J 2 bases, leaving 12 bases between the germline ends. Germline-derived CDR1 and CDR2 are SNHLY and FYNNEI. This CDR3 has 14 residues. Drawing the rest from reference TRBV2 and TRBJ2-3, the complete variable domain is EPEVTQTPSHQVTQMGQEVILRCVPISNHLYFYWYRQILGQKVEFLVSFYNNEISEKSEIFDDQFSVERPDGSNFTLKIRSTKLEDSAMYFCASRLGRFTDTQYFGPGTRLTVL.

V usage is TRBV5-1 and J usage is TRBJ2-7; possibly TRBD1 for D (6 bases). This CDR3 is 17 amino acids long. CDR1 and CDR2 from the germline V gene are SGHRS and YFSETQ. V lost 0 bases and J lost 2, with 18 bases in between. CDR3: CASSLAEGQIPTYEQYF. Written as DNA, the CDR3 is TGCGCCAGCAGCTTGGCCGAAGGACAGATTCCTACCTACGAGCAGTACTTC.

The V and J genes are TRBV28 and TRBJ2-3, with 11 bases matching TRBD2. CDR1 MDHEN and CDR2 SYDVKM come from the germline V gene. The CDR3 contains 13 residues. V shed 4 bases, J shed 9 bases, and the junction held 3 bases outside the gene matches. CDR3 protein: CASSSLAGGTQYF. DNA of the CDR3: TGTGCCAGCAGTTCTCTAGCGGGAGGCACGCAGTATTTT.

The chain recombines TRBV5-6 with TRBJ1-5; D may be TRBD1 (6 bases). The germline gives CDR1 SGHDT, CDR2 YYEEEE. Trimming stripped 0 bases from V and 6 bases from J, with 10 bases between. The CDR3 runs 14 residues. CDR3 in DNA: TGTGCCAGCAGCTTGGCCGGGACACCTCAGCCCCAGCATTTT. It specifies CASSLAGTPQPQHF.

The chain has TRBV27 and TRBJ2-7; TRBD2 matches 11 bases. Losses at the gene ends were 9 bases for V and 3 bases for J; bases not matched to a gene: 4. This CDR3 is built from 13 residues. Germline lookup yields CDR1 MNHEY and CDR2 SMNVEV (reference sequence). Written as DNA, the CDR3 is TGTGCCAGTATCGGGACTAGCGGCTACGAGCAGTACTTC. Translating gives CASIGTSGYEQYF.

The CDR3 nucleotides read TGTGCCAGCAATTCCGGGACAGGGGCTAGCATTGGAAAGTTCTTC. It translates to CASNSGTGASIGKFF. V usage is TRBV27 and J usage is TRBJ2-1; 10 bases agree with TRBD1. V gave up 7 bases and J gave up 14 bases; unmatched junction bases: 17. This CDR3 is built from 15 residues. The V gene's germline CDR1 is MNHEY and CDR2 SMNVEV (reference sequence).

The V and J genes are TRBV9 and TRBJ2-5, with 14 bases identical to TRBD2. Germline CDR1 reads SGDLS; CDR2 reads YYNGEE. Trimming at V came to 1 base and at J to 4 bases, leaving 3 bases not matched to a gene. The CDR3 length is 16 residues. The CDR3 DNA sequence: TGTGCCAGCAGCGTAAGGACTAGCGGGGGGCTAGAGACCCAGTACTTC. This codes for CASSVRTSGGLETQYF.

The chain links TRBV9 to TRBJ2-2; D ambiguous. Trimming stripped 0 bases from V and 3 bases from J, with 9 bases between. Germline V lookup: CDR1 SGDLS, CDR2 YYNGEE. The CDR3 has 15 amino acids. CDR3 sequence reads: CASSVEARYTGELFF. CDR3 nucleotide sequence: TGTGCCAGCAGCGTAGAGGCCCGATACACCGGGGAGCTGTTTTTT. The complete variable domain, with remaining parts taken from reference TRBV9 and TRBJ2-2, reads DSGVTQTPKHLITATGQRVTLRCSPRSGDLSVYWYQQSLDQGLQFLIQYYNGEERAKGNILERFSAQQFPDLHSELNLSSLELGDSALYFCASSVEARYTGELFFGEGSRLTVL.

J is TRBJ2-5 and V is TRBV5-1; D is uncertain. V lost 4 bases and J 5 bases, leaving 12 bases between the germline ends. Germline CDR1 and CDR2: SGHRS and YFSETQ. The CDR3 covers 13 residues. DNA of the CDR3: TGCGCCAGCAGCCGGTGGGTAGGGGAGACCCAGTACTTC. It is translated as CASSRWVGETQYF.

The rearrangement links TRBV19 to TRBJ2-3; D not resolved. The germline CDR1 and CDR2 sequences are LNHDA and SQIVND (reference sequence). The CDR3 totals 14 residues. V lost 5 bases, J lost 0 bases, and 9 bases lay in between. The CDR3 nucleotides read TGTGCCAGTAGTCCTTCGGGCAGCACAGATACGCAGTATTTT. Its translation is CASSPSGSTDTQYF.

This chain joins TRBV28 and TRBJ1-4; D gene uncertain. Germline values: CDR1 MDHEN, CDR2 SYDVKM. The V and J ends lost 2 bases and 1 base respectively, with 32 bases between them. This CDR3 has 23 amino acids. CDR3 amino acids: CASSLRFRTGRGPGTETNEKLFF. CDR3 DNA sequence: TGTGCCAGCAGTTTAAGGTTCCGGACGGGCCGGGGTCCCGGAACGGAAACTAATGAAAAACTGTTTTTT. Combining the CDR3 with reference TRBV28 and TRBJ1-4 gives the whole variable domain DVKVTQSSRYLVKRTGEKVFLECVQDMDHENMFWYRQDPGLGLRLIYFSYDVKMKEKGDIPEGYSVSREKKERFSLILESASTNQTSMYLCASSLRFRTGRGPGTETNEKLFFGSGTQLSVL.

The chain uses TRBV5-4 and TRBJ1-2; possibly TRBD1 for D (5 bases). Germline V CDR1 and CDR2: SGHNT, YYREEE (reference sequence). Trimming left V 4 bases short and J 5 bases short, with 15 bases between. The length of the CDR3 is 14 residues. CDR3 protein: CASSTTKGTYGYTF. DNA of the CDR3: TGTGCCAGCAGCACCACCAAGGGGACTTATGGCTACACCTTC.

The V and J genes are TRBV5-1 and TRBJ2-2, with D perhaps matching TRBD1 or TRBD2 (5 bases each). V gave up 3 bases and J gave up 7 bases, with 10 bases separating them. The CDR3 extends over 13 amino acids. CDR1 and CDR2 from the germline V gene are SGHRS and YFSETQ. CDR3 in DNA: TGCGCCAGCAGCTCGAGGGGCGGCGGGGAGCTGTTTTTT. It codes for CASSSRGGGELFF.